This TCR beta chain stems from a study of blood T cells in healthy people across ages. Alongside a J-beta primer mix, a sample-barcoded 5' primer served in a second PCR lasting roughly 6 to 11 cycles. In TCRdb, the 5' RACE reads were re-called with MiXCR into one record per CDR3 protein. Of approximately 810,000 distinct CDR3 sequences in the sample, around 26% were seen once. Trimming took 6 bases from V and 6 from J, leaving 8 bases between them. The CDR3 runs to 11 residues. Points on this clonotype: A much larger clone differs by one base, so this may be a read error.

The TCR originated in a woman over 75 in good health. This rearrangement joins TRBV12-3 or TRBV12-4 to TRBJ1-1; D is ambiguous. The sequenced material came from blood. CDR3 DNA: TGTGCCAGCAGCTTCCTGGCTGAAGCTTTCTTT. Translating gives CASSFLAEAFF.